What follows are 23 T cell receptor beta chains derived from one specimen sequenced in a study of CD8 T cells in Susac syndrome. An amount of RNA that ranged from roughly 0.45 to 1 ug was reverse transcribed with random hexamers. TCRdb re-called the immunoSEQ multiplex PCR reads through MiXCR, storing one row per CDR3 protein. The table includes around 300,000 distinct CDR3 sequences, about 82% detected once. The sample consisted of CD8+ T cells from PBMCs. The source of these receptors is a human donor with multiple sclerosis.

V usage is TRBV5-1 and J usage is TRBJ2-1; the match to TRBD2 covers 7 bases. V shed 4 bases, J shed 9 bases, and the junction held 13 bases outside the gene matches. Per germline, CDR1 SGHRS and CDR2 YFSETQ. The CDR3 covers 15 residues. CDR3 nucleotide sequence: TGCGCCAGCAGCCCGGGACTACCCGAGACTTTTGAGCAGTTCTTC. Its protein is CASSPGLPETFEQFF.

The chain has TRBV9 and TRBJ2-1, with D possibly TRBD2 on 6 matching bases. V was cut by 3 bases and J by 7 bases, with 17 bases left in between. CDR1 is SGDLS, CDR2 YYNGEE, per germline. The CDR3 consists of 15 residues. The CDR3 coding sequence is TGTGCCAGCAGCGCCGGGACTGCCCCTTCTAATGAGCAGTTCTTC. This gives the protein CASSAGTAPSNEQFF.

The V call is TRBV5-4, the J call TRBJ2-1; possibly TRBD2 for D (6 bases). This CDR3 has 16 amino acids. The V and J ends lost 3 bases and 5 bases respectively, with 18 bases between them. Germline V CDR1 and CDR2: SGHNT, YYREEE (reference sequence). CDR3 protein: CASSWRGGTLDNEQFF. The CDR3 DNA is TGTGCCAGCAGCTGGAGGGGCGGGACCCTTGACAATGAGCAGTTCTTC.

This clonotype was detected only a few times. The chain joins TRBV29-1 to TRBJ1-1, with D possibly matching TRBD1 (5 bases). CDR1 and CDR2 (germline): SQVTM, ANQGSEA. This CDR3 comprises 11 residues. With 4 bases removed from V and 3 bases from J, the gap between germline ends came to 6 bases. The CDR3 DNA reads as TGCAGCGTTGCCAGGGACACTGAAGCTTTCTTT. Its protein product is CSVARDTEAFF.

This sequence joins TRBV11-2 and TRBJ2-7, with D uncertain. V lost 5 bases and J 5 bases, leaving 10 bases between the germline ends. Per germline, CDR1 SGHAT and CDR2 FQNNGV. The CDR3 has 12 residues. CDR3 amino acids: CASSPDLNEQYF. CDR3 sequence (DNA): TGTGCCAGCAGCCCTGACCTCAACGAGCAGTACTTC.

V usage is TRBV6-2 or TRBV6-3 and J usage is TRBJ1-2, with TRBD1 matching 7 bases. Germline-derived CDR1 and CDR2 are MNHEY and SVGEGT. The CDR3 spans 15 residues. V lost 5 bases and J lost 2; bases outside the gene matches: 8. The DNA of the CDR3 is TGTGCCAGCAGTGACTACAGGGGTACGAACTATGGCTACACCTTC. Protein product: CASSDYRGTNYGYTF.

J is TRBJ2-7 and V is TRBV12-3 or TRBV12-4; 11 bases line up with TRBD2. J gave up 4 bases and V 3 bases, and 5 bases lay outside the gene matches. The CDR3 spans 15 residues. CDR3 residues: CASSLLTSGVYEQYF. The CDR3 DNA is TGTGCCAGCAGTTTGCTGACTAGCGGGGTGTACGAGCAGTACTTC.

The CDR3 is CASSSRERQVDEQYF. CDR3 DNA: TGTGCCAGCAGCTCCCGGGAGAGGCAGGTGGACGAGCAGTACTTC. This chain uses TRBV7-9 with TRBJ2-7; tentatively, D is TRBD2 (6 bases). The CDR3 totals 15 residues. Germline V CDR1 and CDR2: SEHNR, FQNEAQ (reference sequence). Trimming took 4 bases from V and 5 from J, leaving 18 bases between them.

This clonotype was seen once. This rearrangement joins TRBV5-6 to TRBJ1-5; no clear D gene. V dropped 3 bases and J dropped 1 base, with 11 bases sitting between them. The CDR3 is made up of 15 amino acids. Germline loops: CDR1 SGHDT, CDR2 YYEEEE. Here the CDR3 DNA reads TGTGCCAGCAGCTCTGGTAGGTTCAGCAATCAGCCCCAGCATTTT. The encoded protein is CASSSGRFSNQPQHF.

The chain recombines TRBV10-3 with TRBJ2-1, with 9 bases matching TRBD2. The CDR3 is 17 amino acids. V shed 3 bases and J 5 bases; nucleotides not matched to a gene: 11. Germline V gene sequence: CDR1 ENHRY, CDR2 SYGVKD. CDR3 nucleotides: TGTGCCATCAGTGAATCGTCGGCTAGCGGGGATAACAATGAGCAGTTCTTC. Translation gives CAISESSASGDNNEQFF.

The V call is TRBV4-3, the J call TRBJ2-1, with a possible D match to TRBD2 (5 bases). Trimming stripped 0 bases from V and 3 bases from J, with 9 bases between. CDR1 and CDR2 from the germline V gene are LGHNA and YSLEER. The CDR3 is 15 residues long. Here the CDR3 reads CASSQDGIYYNEQFF. The CDR3 coding sequence is TGCGCCAGCAGCCAAGACGGGATATACTACAATGAGCAGTTCTTC.

The chain has TRBV13 and TRBJ1-5; D is undetermined. The CDR3 has 15 amino acids. Germline V lookup: CDR1 PRHDT, CDR2 FYEKMQ (reference sequence). V gave up 0 bases and J gave up 0 bases, with 6 bases separating them. CDR3 region: CASSLGSGSNQPQHF. The CDR3 DNA sequence: TGTGCCAGCAGCTTAGGTTCGGGTAGCAATCAGCCCCAGCATTTT.

V gene TRBV2 combines with J gene TRBJ2-3; 8 nucleotides line up with TRBD2. Trimming at V came to 5 bases and at J to 2 bases, leaving 6 bases not matched to a gene. The germline V gene encodes CDR1 SNHLY and CDR2 FYNNEI. The CDR3 spans 15 residues. As DNA, the CDR3 is TGTGCCAGCAGTACCGGGACTAGTCCCACAGATACGCAGTATTTT. It yields the protein CASSTGTSPTDTQYF. Combining the CDR3 with reference TRBV2 and TRBJ2-3 gives the whole variable domain EPEVTQTPSHQVTQMGQEVILRCVPISNHLYFYWYRQILGQKVEFLVSFYNNEISEKSEIFDDQFSVERPDGSNFTLKIRSTKLEDSAMYFCASSTGTSPTDTQYFGPGTRLTVL.

This chain uses TRBV6-5 with TRBJ2-3; 7 positions agree with TRBD1. The CDR3 consists of 15 residues. Germline CDR1 reads MNHEY; CDR2 reads SVGAGI. Trimming at V came to 6 bases and at J to 6 bases, leaving 12 bases not matched to a gene. The CDR3 DNA follows: TGTGCCAGCAGCTACCAGACAGGGACCCCCGATACGCAGTATTTT. This translates into CASSYQTGTPDTQYF.

This chain links TRBV7-9 with TRBJ2-5; 8 bases map to TRBD1. The CDR3 extends over 14 amino acids. The germline CDR1 and CDR2 sequences are SEHNR and FQNEAQ (reference sequence). Trimming at V came to 3 bases and at J to 5 bases, leaving 5 bases not matched to a gene. DNA for the CDR3: TGTGCCAGCAGCTTCGCCAGGGGGCTTGAGACCCAGTACTTC. Amino acid sequence: CASSFARGLETQYF.

This sequence joins TRBV4-3 and TRBJ1-2; D might be TRBD1 (5 bases). The CDR3 is made up of 15 amino acids. The germline gives CDR1 LGHNA, CDR2 YSLEER. Trimming pared 0 bases from V and 7 bases from J, leaving 15 bases between. The CDR3 sequence is CASSQDSGGVFGYTF. The CDR3 DNA reads TGCGCCAGCAGCCAAGATAGCGGGGGAGTATTTGGCTACACCTTC.

The chain has TRBV6-1 and TRBJ2-7, with 9 bases fitting TRBD1. The CDR3 has 15 residues. The ends lost 6 bases at V and 2 bases at J; junction bases unmatched: 8. Per germline, CDR1 MNHNS and CDR2 SASEGT. CDR3 sequence (DNA): TGTGCCAGCAGCGACGGGGACAGGGTAACCTACGAGCAGTACTTC. Its translation: CASSDGDRVTYEQYF.

The chain has TRBV12-5 and TRBJ2-3; 10 bases are a match to TRBD2. This CDR3 has 18 residues. CDR1 LGHNT and CDR2 FRNRAP come from the germline V gene. Trimming cost V 0 bases and J 3 bases; bases outside gene matches: 9. The CDR3 loop reads CASGLVGLAGVSTDTQYF. CDR3 sequence (DNA): TGTGCTAGTGGTTTGGTTGGCCTAGCGGGAGTTTCGACAGATACGCAGTATTTT.

The CDR3 nucleotides are TGTGCCAGCAGCCAAGTGACTATAGCGGGATACAATGAGCAGTTCTTC. It specifies CASSQVTIAGYNEQFF. V gene TRBV3-1 combines with J gene TRBJ2-1, with 8 bases fitting TRBD2. Per the germline V gene, CDR1 is LGHDT and CDR2 is YNNKEL (reference sequence). The CDR3 is 16 amino acids. The junction had 6 bases not matched to a gene; V was cut back by 1 base and J by 4 bases.

The CDR3 spells CAWALGTGGHEQYF. The CDR3 region has the DNA TGTGCCTGGGCGCTGGGAACAGGGGGACACGAGCAGTACTTC. V is TRBV30 and J is TRBJ2-7; 8 bases agree with TRBD1. Trimming cost V 5 bases and J 5 bases; bases outside gene matches: 11. The length of the CDR3 is 14 residues. CDR1 is GTSNPN and CDR2 is SVGIG in the germline V gene (reference sequence).

This clonotype was detected once. The J gene is TRBJ2-1, the V gene TRBV4-2, with D unclear. CDR3 size: 15 residues. The V gene lost 4 bases and the J gene lost 3 bases, with 13 bases spanning the gap. Germline lookup yields CDR1 LGHNA and CDR2 YNFKEQ. CDR3 in amino acids: CASSPDEVVYNEQFF. The CDR3 DNA follows: TGTGCCAGCAGCCCCGACGAGGTGGTCTACAATGAGCAGTTCTTC.

The chain has TRBV27 and TRBJ2-7; 10 bases match TRBD1. CDR1 and CDR2 (germline): MNHEY, SMNVEV (reference sequence). With V trimmed by 2 bases and J by 5 bases, 3 bases remained unmatched. The CDR3 contains 14 residues. CDR3 protein: CASSLGQGVHEQYF. The CDR3, as DNA: TGTGCCAGCAGTTTAGGACAGGGGGTCCACGAGCAGTACTTC.

The sample holds a few counts of this clonotype. The gene calls are TRBV27 and TRBJ2-7, with TRBD2 matching over 7 bases. CDR1 is MNHEY and CDR2 is SMNVEV in the germline V gene (reference sequence). The CDR3 runs to 14 residues. Losses at the gene ends were 2 bases for V and 4 bases for J; bases not matched to a gene: 5. CDR3 sequence reads: CASSLGGEGYEQYF. The CDR3 DNA is TGTGCCAGCAGTTTAGGGGGGGAGGGATACGAGCAGTACTTC.